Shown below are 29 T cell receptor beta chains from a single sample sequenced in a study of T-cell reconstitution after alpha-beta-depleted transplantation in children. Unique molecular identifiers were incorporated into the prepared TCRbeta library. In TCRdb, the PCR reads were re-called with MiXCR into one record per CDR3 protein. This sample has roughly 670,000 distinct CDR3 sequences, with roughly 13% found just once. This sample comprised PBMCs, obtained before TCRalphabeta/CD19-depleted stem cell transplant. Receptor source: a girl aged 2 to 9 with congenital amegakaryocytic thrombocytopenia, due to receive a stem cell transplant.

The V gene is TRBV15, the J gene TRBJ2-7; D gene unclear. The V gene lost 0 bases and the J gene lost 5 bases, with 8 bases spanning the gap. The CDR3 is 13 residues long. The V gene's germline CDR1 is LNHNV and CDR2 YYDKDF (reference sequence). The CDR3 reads CATSRDRWDEQYF. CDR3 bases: TGTGCCACCAGCAGAGATCGGTGGGACGAGCAGTACTTC.

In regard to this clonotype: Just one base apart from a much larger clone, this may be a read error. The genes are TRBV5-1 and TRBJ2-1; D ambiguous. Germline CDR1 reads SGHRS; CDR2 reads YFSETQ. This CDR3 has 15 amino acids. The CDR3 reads CANSLSQSSYNEQFF. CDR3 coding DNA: TGCGCCAACAGCTTGTCCCAAAGCTCCTACAATGAGCAGTTCTTC.

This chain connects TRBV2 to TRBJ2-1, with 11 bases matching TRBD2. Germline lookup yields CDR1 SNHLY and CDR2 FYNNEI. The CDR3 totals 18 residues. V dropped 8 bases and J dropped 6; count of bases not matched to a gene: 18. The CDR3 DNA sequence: TGTGCCAGCTGTTTAGGGACTAGCGGATTCAGGCCGTCCAATGAGCAGTTCTTC. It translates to CASCLGTSGFRPSNEQFF.

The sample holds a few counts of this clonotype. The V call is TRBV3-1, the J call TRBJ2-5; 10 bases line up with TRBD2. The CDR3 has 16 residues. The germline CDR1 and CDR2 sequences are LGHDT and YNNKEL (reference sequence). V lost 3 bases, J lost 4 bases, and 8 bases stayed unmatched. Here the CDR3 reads CASSHASGSGGETQYF. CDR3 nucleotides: TGTGCCAGCAGCCATGCTAGCGGGAGTGGGGGAGAGACCCAGTACTTC.

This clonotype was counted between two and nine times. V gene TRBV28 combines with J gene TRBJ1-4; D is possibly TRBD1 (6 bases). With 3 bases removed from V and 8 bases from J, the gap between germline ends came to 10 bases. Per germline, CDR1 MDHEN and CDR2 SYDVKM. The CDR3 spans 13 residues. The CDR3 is CASSFATGEKLFF. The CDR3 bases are TGTGCCAGCAGTTTCGCAACAGGGGAAAAACTGTTTTTT.

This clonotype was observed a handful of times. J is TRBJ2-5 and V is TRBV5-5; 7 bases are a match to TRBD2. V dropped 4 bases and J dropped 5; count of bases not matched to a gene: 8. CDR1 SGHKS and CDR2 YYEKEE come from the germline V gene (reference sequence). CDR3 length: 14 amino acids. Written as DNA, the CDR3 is TGTGCCAGCAGCCCGACCTCTAGCGGTGAGACCCAGTACTTC. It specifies CASSPTSSGETQYF. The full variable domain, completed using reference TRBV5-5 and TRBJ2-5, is DAGVTQSPTHLIKTRGQQVTLRCSPISGHKSVSWYQQVLGQGPQFIFQYYEKEERGRGNFPDRFSARQFPNYSSELNVNALLLGDSALYLCASSPTSSGETQYFGPGTRLLVL.

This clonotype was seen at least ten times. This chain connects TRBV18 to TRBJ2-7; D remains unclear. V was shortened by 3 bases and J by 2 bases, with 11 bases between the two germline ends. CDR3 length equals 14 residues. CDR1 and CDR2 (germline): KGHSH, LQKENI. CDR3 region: CASSPPLAPYEQYF. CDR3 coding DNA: TGTGCCAGCTCACCCCCTCTTGCTCCCTACGAGCAGTACTTC. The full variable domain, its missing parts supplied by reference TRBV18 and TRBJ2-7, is NAGVMQNPRHLVRRRGQEARLRCSPMKGHSHVYWYRQLPEEGLKFMVYLQKENIIDESGMPKERFSAEFPKEGPSILRIQQVVRGDSAAYFCASSPPLAPYEQYFGPGTRLTVT.

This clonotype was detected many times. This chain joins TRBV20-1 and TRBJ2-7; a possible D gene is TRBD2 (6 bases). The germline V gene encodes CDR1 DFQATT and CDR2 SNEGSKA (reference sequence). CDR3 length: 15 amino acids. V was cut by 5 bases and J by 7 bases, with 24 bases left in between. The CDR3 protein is CSASPGLRLSGEQYF. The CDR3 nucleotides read TGCAGTGCTTCACCGGGACTCCGACTTTCTGGGGAGCAGTACTTC.

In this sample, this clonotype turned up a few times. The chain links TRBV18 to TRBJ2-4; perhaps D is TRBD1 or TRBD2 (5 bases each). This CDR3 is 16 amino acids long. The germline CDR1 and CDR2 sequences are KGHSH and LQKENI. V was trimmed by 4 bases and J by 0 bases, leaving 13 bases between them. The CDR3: CASSRPGTGAKNIQYF. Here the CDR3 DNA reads TGTGCCAGCTCACGACCGGGGACGGGAGCCAAAAACATTCAGTACTTC.

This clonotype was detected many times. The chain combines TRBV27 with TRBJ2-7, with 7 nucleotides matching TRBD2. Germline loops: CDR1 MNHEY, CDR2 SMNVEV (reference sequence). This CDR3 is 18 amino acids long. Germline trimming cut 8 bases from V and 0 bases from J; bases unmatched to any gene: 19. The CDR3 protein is CASVPLGPSGPSSYEQYF. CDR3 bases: TGTGCCAGCGTCCCTTTGGGCCCTAGCGGACCAAGCTCCTACGAGCAGTACTTC.

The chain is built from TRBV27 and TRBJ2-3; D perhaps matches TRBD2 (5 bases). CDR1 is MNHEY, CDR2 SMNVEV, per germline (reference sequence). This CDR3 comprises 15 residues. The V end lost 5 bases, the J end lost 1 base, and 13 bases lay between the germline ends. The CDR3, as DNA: TGTGCCAGCAGTCAACTGGGAGTCGGCACAGATACGCAGTATTTT. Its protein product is CASSQLGVGTDTQYF.

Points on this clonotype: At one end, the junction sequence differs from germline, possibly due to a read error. CDR3 loop: CASSLTSYLDGELLF. The CDR3 region has the DNA TGTGCCAGCAGCTTAACGAGCTATTTAGACGGGGAGCTGCTTTTT. The genes are TRBV7-3 and TRBJ2-2, with D possibly matching TRBD2 (5 bases). CDR1 is SGHTA and CDR2 is FQGTGA in the germline V gene. The CDR3 is 15 residues long.

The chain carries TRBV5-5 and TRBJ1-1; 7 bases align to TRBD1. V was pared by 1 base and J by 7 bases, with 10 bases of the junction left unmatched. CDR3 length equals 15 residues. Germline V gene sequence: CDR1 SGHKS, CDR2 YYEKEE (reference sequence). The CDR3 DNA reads TGTGCCAGCAGCTTGATATTGGGTCAGGGGGGTGAAGCTTTCTTT. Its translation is CASSLILGQGGEAFF.

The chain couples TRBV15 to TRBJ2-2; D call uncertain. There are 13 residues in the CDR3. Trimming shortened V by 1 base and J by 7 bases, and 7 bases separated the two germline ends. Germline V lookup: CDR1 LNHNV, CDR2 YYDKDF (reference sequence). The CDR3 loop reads CATSRAKDGELFF. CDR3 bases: TGTGCCACCAGCAGAGCCAAAGACGGGGAGCTGTTTTTT.

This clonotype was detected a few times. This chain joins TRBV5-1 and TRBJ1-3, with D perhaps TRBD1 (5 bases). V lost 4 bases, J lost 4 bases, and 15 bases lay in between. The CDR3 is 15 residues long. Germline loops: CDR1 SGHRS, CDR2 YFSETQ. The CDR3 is CASSLGRSGGNTIYF. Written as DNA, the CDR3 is TGCGCCAGCAGCCTGGGACGGTCGGGAGGAAACACCATATATTTT.

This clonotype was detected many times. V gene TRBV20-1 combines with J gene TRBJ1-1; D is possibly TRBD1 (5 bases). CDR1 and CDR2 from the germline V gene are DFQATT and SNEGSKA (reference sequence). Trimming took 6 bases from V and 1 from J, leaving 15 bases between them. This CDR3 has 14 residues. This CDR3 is CSAIKEGQNTEAFF. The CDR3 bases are TGCAGTGCGATAAAGGAGGGGCAGAACACTGAAGCTTTCTTT.

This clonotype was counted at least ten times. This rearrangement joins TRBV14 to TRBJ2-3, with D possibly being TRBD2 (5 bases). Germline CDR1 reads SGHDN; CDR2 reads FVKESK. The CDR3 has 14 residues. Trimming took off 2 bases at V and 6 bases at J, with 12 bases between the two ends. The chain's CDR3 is CASSQLSAADTQYF. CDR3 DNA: TGTGCCAGCAGCCAACTTTCAGCGGCGGATACGCAGTATTTT.

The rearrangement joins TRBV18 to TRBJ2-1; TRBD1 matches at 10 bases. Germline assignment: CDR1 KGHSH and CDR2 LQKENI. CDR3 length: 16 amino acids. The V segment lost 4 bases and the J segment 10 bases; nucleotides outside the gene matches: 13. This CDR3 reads CASSRNSGTGDREQFF. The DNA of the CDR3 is TGTGCCAGCTCACGCAACAGCGGGACAGGGGATCGGGAGCAGTTCTTC.

The CDR3, as DNA: TGTGCCAGCAGCGTAGCGGGGCAATTCAATCAGCCCCAGCATTTT. Translating gives CASSVAGQFNQPQHF. The chain joins TRBV9 to TRBJ1-5, with D maybe TRBD1 (5 bases). Trimming took 0 bases from V and 3 from J, leaving 10 bases between them. The germline gives CDR1 SGDLS, CDR2 YYNGEE. The CDR3 length is 15 residues.

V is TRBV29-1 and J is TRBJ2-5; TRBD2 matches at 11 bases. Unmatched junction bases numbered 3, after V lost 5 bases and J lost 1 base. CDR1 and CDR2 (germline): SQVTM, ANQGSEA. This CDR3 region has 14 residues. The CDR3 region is CSVLLAGVQETQYF. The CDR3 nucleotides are TGCAGCGTTCTACTAGCGGGAGTCCAAGAGACCCAGTACTTC.

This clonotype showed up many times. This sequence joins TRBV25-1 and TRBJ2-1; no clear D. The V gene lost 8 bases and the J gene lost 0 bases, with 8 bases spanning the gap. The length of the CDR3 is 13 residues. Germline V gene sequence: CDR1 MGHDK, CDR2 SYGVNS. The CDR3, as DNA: TGTGCCAGCGACGGAAGCTCCTACAATGAGCAGTTCTTC. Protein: CASDGSSYNEQFF.

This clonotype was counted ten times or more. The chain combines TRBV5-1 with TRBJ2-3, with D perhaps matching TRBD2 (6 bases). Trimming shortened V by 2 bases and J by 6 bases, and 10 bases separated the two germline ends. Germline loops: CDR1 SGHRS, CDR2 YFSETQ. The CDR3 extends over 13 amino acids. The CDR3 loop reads CASSFLEGDTQYF. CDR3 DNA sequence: TGCGCCAGCAGCTTCCTGGAGGGGGATACGCAGTATTTT.

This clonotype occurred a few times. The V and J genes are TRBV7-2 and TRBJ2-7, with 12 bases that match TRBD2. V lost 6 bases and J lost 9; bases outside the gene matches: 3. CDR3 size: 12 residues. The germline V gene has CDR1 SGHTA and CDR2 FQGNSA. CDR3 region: CASRSTSGRQYF. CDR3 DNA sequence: TGTGCCAGCAGGTCGACTAGCGGGAGGCAGTACTTC.

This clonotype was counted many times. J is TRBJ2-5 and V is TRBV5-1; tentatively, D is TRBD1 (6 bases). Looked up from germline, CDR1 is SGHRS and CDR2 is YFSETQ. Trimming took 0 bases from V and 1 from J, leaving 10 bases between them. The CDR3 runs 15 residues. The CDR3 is CASSLVTGSQETQYF. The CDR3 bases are TGCGCCAGCAGCTTGGTGACAGGATCCCAAGAGACCCAGTACTTC.

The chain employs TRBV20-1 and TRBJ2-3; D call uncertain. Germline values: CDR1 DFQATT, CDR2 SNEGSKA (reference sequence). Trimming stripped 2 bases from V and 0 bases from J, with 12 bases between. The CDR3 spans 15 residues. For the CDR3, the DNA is TGCAGTGCTAGATCCCAGACATTCAGCACAGATACGCAGTATTTT. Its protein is CSARSQTFSTDTQYF.

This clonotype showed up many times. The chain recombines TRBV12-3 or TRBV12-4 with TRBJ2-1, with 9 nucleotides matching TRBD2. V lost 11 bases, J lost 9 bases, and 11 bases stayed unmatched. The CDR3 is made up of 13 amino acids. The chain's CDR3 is CAAGTSNTGEQFF. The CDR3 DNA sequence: TGTGCCGCCGGGACTAGCAACACCGGTGAGCAGTTCTTC.

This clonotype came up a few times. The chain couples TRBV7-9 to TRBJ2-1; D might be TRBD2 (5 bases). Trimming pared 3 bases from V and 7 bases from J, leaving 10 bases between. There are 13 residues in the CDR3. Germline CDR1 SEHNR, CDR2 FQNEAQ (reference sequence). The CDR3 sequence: CASSFTSENEQFF. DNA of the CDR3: TGTGCCAGCAGCTTTACTAGTGAGAATGAGCAGTTCTTC.

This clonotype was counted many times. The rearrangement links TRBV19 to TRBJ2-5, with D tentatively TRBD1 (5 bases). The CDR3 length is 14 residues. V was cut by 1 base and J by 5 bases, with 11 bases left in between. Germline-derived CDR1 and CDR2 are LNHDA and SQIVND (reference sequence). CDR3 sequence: CASSIVDSPETQYF. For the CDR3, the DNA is TGTGCCAGTAGTATAGTCGACAGCCCGGAGACCCAGTACTTC.

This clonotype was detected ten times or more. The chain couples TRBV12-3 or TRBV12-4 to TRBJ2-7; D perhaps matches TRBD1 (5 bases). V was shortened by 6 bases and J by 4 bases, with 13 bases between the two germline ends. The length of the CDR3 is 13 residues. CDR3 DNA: TGTGCCAGCAGCTTCGGTGACAGTTACGAGCAGTACTTC. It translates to CASSFGDSYEQYF.